These T cell receptor beta chains were read from a single sample in a study of CD8+CD57+ T cells in acquired aplastic anemia. TCRdb redid the calling of the reads with MiXCR, one entry per CDR3 protein. The sample includes 150,000 to 200,000 distinct CDR3 sequences, more than 45% of them seen just once. Sequencing was carried out using sorted CD4+, CD8+, or CD8+CD57+ T cells (not recorded which) from PBMCs. These receptors came from a human donor with aplastic anemia. CDR3s include the opening cysteine and the closing phenylalanine or tryptophan. Each record gives: D gene, V gene, J gene, clone size, CDR3 protein, CDR3 DNA. A D gene is named only where the DNA matches it firmly. Clone size, where shown, is once, few, many, or a class for clones that have expanded.

NA	TRBV25-1	TRBJ1-6	NA	CASSELPGSAPLHF	TGTGCCAGCAGTGAATTGCCAGGGTCGGCACCCCTCCACTTT
NA	TRBV11-2	TRBJ2-3	NA	CASSFIVGRADTQYF	TGTGCCAGCAGCTTTATAGTAGGGCGCGCAGATACGCAGTATTTT
TRBD2	TRBV2	TRBJ2-5	NA	CASKLAGAGLETQYF	TGTGCCAGCAAACTAGCGGGGGCAGGTTTAGAGACCCAGTACTTC
TRBD1	TRBV29-1	TRBJ1-1	NA	CSVGGQGAPNTEAFF	TGCAGCGTAGGGGGACAGGGGGCGCCGAACACTGAAGCTTTCTTT
NA	TRBV15	TRBJ2-2	NA	CATSPSGELFF	TGTGCCACCAGTCCCTCCGGGGAGCTGTTTTTT
NA	TRBV2	TRBJ2-2	NA	CASSDIGVSTGELFF	TGTGCCAGCAGTGATATAGGGGTTTCCACCGGGGAGCTGTTTTTT
NA	TRBV10-3	TRBJ1-4	few	CAIQDRADEKLFF	TGTGCCATCCAGGACAGAGCGGATGAAAAACTGTTTTTT
NA	TRBV7-9	TRBJ1-2	NA	CASSISLGHGYTF	TGTGCCAGCAGCATCAGTCTAGGACATGGCTACACCTTC
NA	TRBV20-1	TRBJ2-3	many	CSARRAATGDTQYF	TGCAGTGCTAGACGGGCGGCAACGGGGGATACGCAGTATTTT
NA	TRBV7-8	TRBJ2-2	few	CAGSLRTGNTGELFF	TGTGCCGGCAGCTTACGTACAGGGAACACCGGGGAGCTGTTTTTT
TRBD2	TRBV20-1	TRBJ2-3	NA	CSAKGLAEADTQYF	TGCAGTGCCAAGGGACTAGCGGAGGCAGATACGCAGTACTTT
NA	TRBV4-1	TRBJ2-4	NA	CASSQVGGANIQYF	TGCGCCAGCAGCCAAGTTGGGGGCGCGAACATTCAGTACTTC
NA	TRBV13	TRBJ1-2	once	CAASEQGTYGYTF	TGTGCCGCCTCCGAGCAGGGTACATATGGCTACACCTTC
NA	TRBV19	TRBJ1-4	many	CASSISWEKLFF	TGTGCCAGTAGTATCAGTTGGGAAAAACTGTTTTTT
TRBD1	TRBV25-1	TRBJ1-2	NA	CASSEARTGDYGYTF	TGTGCCAGCAGTGAGGCCCGGACAGGGGACTATGGCTACACCTTC
NA	TRBV19	TRBJ1-2	few	CASSPTARDYGYTF	TGTGCCAGTAGTCCAACCGCCAGGGACTATGGCTACACCTTC
NA	TRBV10-3	TRBJ1-1	NA	CAISESPRVRRTEAFF	TGTGCCATCAGTGAGTCGCCCAGGGTCCGGAGAACTGAAGCTTTCTTT
TRBD2	TRBV10-3	TRBJ2-5	once	CAIMASGGHRTQYF	TGTGCCATCATGGCTAGCGGAGGACATAGGACCCAGTACTTC
NA	TRBV19	TRBJ1-6	NA	CASSVDYSPLHF	TGTGCCAGTAGTGTGGACTATTCACCCCTCCACTTT
TRBD1	TRBV6-5	TRBJ1-2	NA	CASSYDRDGYTF	TGTGCCAGCAGTTACGACAGGGATGGCTACACCTTC
NA	TRBV14	TRBJ2-1	many	CASSQDWGEQFF	TGTGCCAGCAGCCAAGATTGGGGCGAGCAGTTCTTC
NA	TRBV7-3	TRBJ2-1	many	CASSNDAGEQFF	TGTGCCAGCAGCAACGACGCCGGTGAGCAGTTCTTC
NA	TRBV29-1	TRBJ2-1	NA	CSVGTSRNEQFF	TGCAGCGTGGGGACCAGTCGGAATGAGCAGTTCTTC
NA	TRBV29-1	TRBJ2-5	NA	CSVQIGDSQYF	TGCAGCGTGCAGATCGGAGATTCCCAGTACTTC
TRBD2	TRBV29-1	TRBJ2-4	NA	CSVRGLATNIQYF	TGCAGCGTCAGGGGACTAGCGACAAACATTCAGTACTTC
TRBD1	TRBV20-1	TRBJ1-6	once	CCPGQGNSPLHF	TGCTGTCCGGGACAGGGTAATTCACCCCTCCACTTT
NA	TRBV6-5	TRBJ1-5	NA	CASSYSKAANQPQHF	TGTGCCAGCAGTTACTCGAAGGCAGCCAATCAGCCCCAGCATTTT
NA	TRBV29-1	TRBJ2-7	NA	CSVVRGLTGEQYF	TGCAGCGTTGTGCGGGGTTTGACCGGGGAGCAGTACTTC
NA	TRBV15	TRBJ1-1	many	CATSRKNTEAFF	TGTGCCACCAGCAGAAAGAACACTGAAGCTTTCTTT
NA	TRBV7-9	TRBJ2-5	NA	CASRPHQETQYF	TGTGCCAGCAGACCACACCAAGAGACCCAGTACTTC
NA	TRBV7-2	TRBJ1-3	many	CASSLGLGISGNTIYF	TGTGCCAGCAGCTTAGGGTTGGGGATCTCTGGAAACACCATATATTTT
TRBD1	TRBV10-2	TRBJ2-3	NA	CATGQGADTQYF	TGCGCCACGGGACAGGGGGCAGATACGCAGTATTTT
NA	TRBV12-3/TRBV12-4	TRBJ1-5	NA	CASSFDGNPINQPQHF	TGTGCCAGCAGTTTCGACGGGAATCCAATCAATCAGCCCCAGCATTTT
NA	TRBV18	TRBJ2-7	NA	CARSPPAGLSYEQYF	TGTGCCCGCTCACCACCGGCAGGGCTTTCCTACGAGCAGTACTTC
TRBD1	TRBV10-3	TRBJ2-7	NA	CAISDRDRSSYEQYF	TGTGCCATCAGTGACAGGGACAGGAGCTCCTACGAGCAGTACTTC
TRBD1	TRBV2	TRBJ1-1	NA	CASTRDPGQGTTEAFF	TGTGCCAGCACCCGGGATCCCGGACAGGGGACCACTGAAGCTTTCTTT
NA	TRBV7-8	TRBJ1-2	NA	CASSLGQALYGYTF	TGTGCCAGCAGCTTAGGTCAGGCTCTCTATGGCTACACCTTC